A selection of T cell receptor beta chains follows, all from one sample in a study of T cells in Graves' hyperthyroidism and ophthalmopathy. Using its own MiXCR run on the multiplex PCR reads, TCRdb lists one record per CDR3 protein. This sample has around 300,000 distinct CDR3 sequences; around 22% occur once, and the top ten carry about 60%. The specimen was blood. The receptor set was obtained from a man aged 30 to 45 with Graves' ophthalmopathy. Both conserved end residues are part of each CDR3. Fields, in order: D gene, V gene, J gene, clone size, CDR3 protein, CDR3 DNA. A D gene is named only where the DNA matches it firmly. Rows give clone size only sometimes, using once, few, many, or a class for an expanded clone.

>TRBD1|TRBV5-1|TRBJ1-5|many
CASSEGQGNQPQHF
TGCGCCAGCAGCGAGGGACAGGGAAATCAGCCCCAGCATTTT
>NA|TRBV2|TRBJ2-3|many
CASSGEGTDTQYF
TGTGCCAGCAGTGGGGAAGGCACAGATACGCAGTATTTT
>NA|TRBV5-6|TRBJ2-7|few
CASSPPMGLTEQYF
TGTGCCAGCAGCCCCCCAATGGGGCTAACCGAGCAGTACTTC
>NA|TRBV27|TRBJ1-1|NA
CASSLSYGYTEAFF
TGTGCCAGCAGTTTATCGTACGGCTACACTGAAGCTTTCTTT
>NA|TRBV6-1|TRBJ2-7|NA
CAIGVTGTSNEQYF
TGTGCCATCGGGGTTACAGGGACCTCAAACGAGCAGTACTTC
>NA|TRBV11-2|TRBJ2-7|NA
CASSLGGTAVYEQYF
TGTGCCAGCAGCTTAGGCGGGACAGCCGTCTACGAGCAGTACTTC
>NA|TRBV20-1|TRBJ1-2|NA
CSARDTGEGLLFNYGYTF
TGCAGTGCTAGAGATACTGGCGAGGGGCTCCTCTTTAACTATGGCTACACCTTC
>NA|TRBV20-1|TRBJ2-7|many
CSARGVAGRTSYEQYF
TGCAGTGCTAGAGGAGTGGCAGGACGGACCTCCTACGAGCAGTACTTC
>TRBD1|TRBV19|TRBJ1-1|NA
CASSTGDSLNTEAFF
TGTGCCAGTAGTACCGGGGACAGCTTGAACACTGAAGCTTTCTTT
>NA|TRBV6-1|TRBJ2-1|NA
CASRRGSDEYNEQFF
TGTGCCAGCAGGCGCGGCAGCGACGAATACAATGAGCAGTTCTTC
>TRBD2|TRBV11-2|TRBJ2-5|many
CASSGTSGIQETQYF
TGTGCCAGCAGCGGGACTAGCGGGATACAAGAGACCCAGTACTTC
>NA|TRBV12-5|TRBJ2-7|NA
CASGLERTAGAYEQYF
TGTGCTAGTGGTTTGGAGAGGACAGCAGGGGCATACGAGCAGTACTTC
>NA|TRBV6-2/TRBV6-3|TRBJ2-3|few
CASSYVGRQTDTQYF
TGTGCCAGCAGTTACGTGGGACGTCAAACAGATACGCAGTATTTT
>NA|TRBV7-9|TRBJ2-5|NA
CASSFRGLYQETQYF
TGTGCCAGCAGCTTCAGGGGTCTGTACCAAGAGACCCAGTACTTC
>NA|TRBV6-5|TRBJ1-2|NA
CASSYPGGIGYTF
TGTGCCAGCAGTTACCCGGGGGGGATTGGCTACACCTTC
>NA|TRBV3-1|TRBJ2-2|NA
CASTLTNTGELFF
TGTGCCAGCACCCTCACGAACACCGGGGAGCTGTTTTTT
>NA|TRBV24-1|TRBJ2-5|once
CATSDFTRARETQYF
TGTGCCACCAGTGATTTCACCCGGGCGAGAGAGACCCAGTACTTC
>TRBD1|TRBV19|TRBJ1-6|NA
CASSKALATGYNSPLHF
TGTGCCAGTAGTAAGGCCTTGGCGACAGGGTACAATTCACCCCTCCACTTT
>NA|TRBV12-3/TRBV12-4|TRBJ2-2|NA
CASTQGAGELFF
TGTGCCAGCACCCAAGGGGCCGGGGAGCTGTTTTTT
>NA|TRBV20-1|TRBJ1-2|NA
CSARSDTYGYTF
TGCAGTGCTAGATCGGACACCTATGGCTACACCTTC
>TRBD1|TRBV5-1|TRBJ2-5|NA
CASSLGTRGETQYF
TGCGCCAGCAGCCTCGGGACCAGGGGGGAGACCCAGTACTTC
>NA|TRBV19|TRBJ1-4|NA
CASSKFPEGKKLFF
TGTGCCAGTAGTAAATTCCCAGAGGGGAAAAAACTGTTTTTT
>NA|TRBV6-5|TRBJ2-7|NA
CASSYSGGFFYEQYF
TGTGCCAGCAGTTACTCGGGCGGATTCTTCTACGAGCAGTACTTC
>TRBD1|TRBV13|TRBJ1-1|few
CASSSRTGRGGSYTEAFF
TGTGCCAGCAGCTCTCGGACAGGGAGGGGGGGAAGCTACACTGAAGCTTTCTTT
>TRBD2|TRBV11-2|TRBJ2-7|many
CASSLVASGQGPYEQYF
TGTGCCAGCAGCTTAGTAGCTAGCGGGCAGGGACCCTACGAGCAGTACTTC
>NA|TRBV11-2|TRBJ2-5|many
CASSLLDGETQYF
TGTGCCAGCAGCCTTTTGGATGGAGAGACCCAGTACTTC